The 29 T cell receptor beta chains below come from one sample, sequenced in a study of regulatory T cells in long-lasting Graves disease. The time point denotes: persistent/refractory GD, antithyroid drugs over 5 years with positive TRAb. PBMC RNA served as the TCR library source. The TCR beta library used iRepertoire HTBI primers with Arm-PCR amplification of CDR3. MiXCR was run by TCRdb on the multiplex PCR reads, yielding one entry per CDR3 protein. The repertoire holds more than 300,000 distinct CDR3 sequences, with 15% to 20% as singletons. The source was peripheral blood mononuclear cells (PBMCs), collected when the disease was refractory, from a patient treated with antithyroid drugs. The receptors here all came from a female donor with Graves disease.

This clonotype was observed at least ten times. The rearrangement uses TRBV12-3 or TRBV12-4 and TRBJ1-5; D gene ambiguous. The CDR3 covers 15 residues. V lost 3 bases to trimming and J lost 10 bases, with 19 bases between them. CDR3 loop: CASSFGEGRVGPQHF. The CDR3 DNA reads as TGTGCCAGCAGTTTCGGGGAGGGCCGGGTCGGACCCCAGCATTTT.

This clonotype was observed at least ten times. The chain employs TRBV6-4 and TRBJ1-1; D possibly corresponds to TRBD1 (6 bases). Germline CDR1 reads MRHNA; CDR2 reads SNTAGT. V lost 3 bases to trimming and J lost 1 base, with 6 bases between them. The CDR3 runs 13 residues. DNA of the CDR3: TGTGCCAGCAGTGAACAGGGGAACACTGAAGCTTTCTTT. Residues: CASSEQGNTEAFF.

This clonotype was found a few times. The chain carries TRBV27 and TRBJ1-4; the D is unclear. V was pared by 6 bases and J by 5 bases, with 22 bases between. The CDR3 has 17 amino acids. Germline assignment: CDR1 MNHEY and CDR2 SMNVEV (reference sequence). CDR3: CASSPGEGGSWNEKLFF. DNA of the CDR3: TGTGCCAGCAGCCCTGGTGAGGGCGGATCGTGGAATGAAAAACTGTTTTTT.

This clonotype was seen many times. V usage is TRBV30 and J usage is TRBJ1-2, with TRBD1 matching over 8 bases. The CDR3 is 15 residues long. CDR1 and CDR2 from the germline V gene are GTSNPN and SVGIG (reference sequence). V gave up 4 bases and J gave up 3 bases; unmatched junction bases: 10. This chain's CDR3 is CAWTAPGGRYYGYTF. Written as DNA, the CDR3 is TGTGCCTGGACAGCCCCAGGGGGCCGATACTATGGCTACACCTTC.

V gene TRBV11-3 combines with J gene TRBJ2-6, with D perhaps TRBD2 (5 bases). V was shortened by 4 bases and J by 4 bases, with 11 bases between the two germline ends. CDR3 length: 15 residues. Germline CDR1 reads SGHNT; CDR2 reads YENEEA. CDR3 bases: TGTGCCAGCAGCTCCGAGGGTGCCGGGGCCAACGTCCTGACTTTC. Its translation: CASSSEGAGANVLTF.

This clonotype was detected only a few times. A much larger clonotype is one base distant, so this may be a read error. The chain has TRBV2 and TRBJ2-7, with TRBD2 matching over 8 bases. The CDR3 sequence is 16 residues long. Germline V gene data show CDR1 as SNHLY and CDR2 as FYNNEI. CDR3 nucleotides: TGTGCCAGCGGTGAAGCGCTTCGGGGGGGAGGGGACGAGCAGTACTTC. This gives the protein CASGEALRGGGDEQYF.

V is TRBV3-1 and J is TRBJ2-7; the match to TRBD2 covers 10 bases. V shed 1 base, J shed 3 bases, and the junction held 21 bases outside the gene matches. CDR1 is LGHDT, CDR2 YNNKEL, per germline (reference sequence). CDR3 length: 21 residues. CDR3 coding DNA: TGTGCCAGCAGCCAAGCGCCTCGGACAGGGATCATACTAGCGGGACACTACGAGCAGTACTTC. Amino acid sequence: CASSQAPRTGIILAGHYEQYF.

This clonotype was found many times. The CDR3 reads CASSLVLGPETEAFF. CDR3 nucleotides: TGTGCCAGCAGTTTAGTGTTGGGCCCCGAGACTGAAGCTTTCTTT. The rearrangement uses TRBV28 and TRBJ1-1; D remains ambiguous. This CDR3 contains 15 residues. Germline CDR1 is MDHEN and CDR2 is SYDVKM. Trimming removed 2 bases at V and 5 bases at J, with 15 bases between.

This clonotype occurred a few times. The rearrangement links TRBV28 to TRBJ1-1, with D possibly TRBD1 on 6 matching bases. V lost 5 bases, J lost 6 bases, and 16 bases lay in between. The CDR3 extends over 14 amino acids. Germline V gene data show CDR1 as MDHEN and CDR2 as SYDVKM. CDR3 nucleotide sequence: TGTGCCAGCAGTCCCACAGGGAGTGGCGCTGAAGCTTTCTTT. Amino acid sequence: CASSPTGSGAEAFF.

The sample holds many counts of this clonotype. The chain carries TRBV3-1 and TRBJ2-5; TRBD2 might be the D (5 bases). Looked up from germline, CDR1 is LGHDT and CDR2 is YNNKEL (reference sequence). The CDR3 consists of 14 residues. V was trimmed by 3 bases and J by 5 bases, leaving 13 bases between them. CDR3 nucleotides: TGTGCCAGCAGCCAGCCTCCGCCGGGGGAGACCCAGTACTTC. This translates into CASSQPPPGETQYF.

The chain carries TRBV27 and TRBJ1-1; tentatively, D is TRBD1 (5 bases). This CDR3 comprises 14 residues. CDR1 and CDR2 (germline): MNHEY, SMNVEV (reference sequence). Trimming removed 3 bases from V and 6 bases from J, with 14 bases in between. The CDR3 region has the DNA TGTGCCAGCAGTTTGGGTCAAGGGGAAGCTGAAGCTTTCTTT. Encoded protein: CASSLGQGEAEAFF.

The chain couples TRBV20-1 to TRBJ1-1, with D hard to call. V shed 6 bases and J shed 6 bases, with 26 bases lying between them. This CDR3 has 16 amino acids. Germline CDR1 is DFQATT and CDR2 is SNEGSKA (reference sequence). In nucleotides, the CDR3 is TGCAGTGCCCAGCGGGCACGGGGTCGTTTAATGCCTGAAGCTTTCTTT. This encodes CSAQRARGRLMPEAFF.

This clonotype was seen at least ten times. The chain carries TRBV5-5 and TRBJ2-5; D is ambiguous. This CDR3 contains 13 residues. Between the trimmed V and J ends, which lost 0 bases and 0 bases, there was a span of 3 bases. Germline V gene lookup returns CDR1 SGHKS and CDR2 YYEKEE (reference sequence). CDR3 sequence reads: CASSLVNQETQYF. In nucleotides, the CDR3 is TGTGCCAGCAGCTTGGTTAACCAAGAGACCCAGTACTTC.

The chain uses TRBV10-3 and TRBJ1-4, with 8 bases matching TRBD1. The CDR3 runs 16 residues. With V trimmed by 6 bases and J by 3 bases, 9 bases remained unmatched. From germline, CDR1 is ENHRY and CDR2 SYGVKD. The CDR3 DNA reads TGTGCCATCAGCAGAGGACAGGGCATGGCTAATGAAAAACTGTTTTTT. Translation: CAISRGQGMANEKLFF.

This clonotype came up a few times. The chain combines TRBV28 with TRBJ2-2; TRBD1 matches 7 bases. V lost 7 bases, J lost 4 bases, and 3 bases stayed unmatched. The germline V gene encodes CDR1 MDHEN and CDR2 SYDVKM. The length of the CDR3 is 13 residues. In DNA form, the CDR3 reads TGTGCCAGCAACAGGGGTAGCACCGGGGAGCTGTTTTTT. Protein product: CASNRGSTGELFF.

V and J are TRBV12-3 or TRBV12-4 and TRBJ2-5; D not resolved. V lost 6 bases and J lost 2, with 10 bases in between. The CDR3 extends over 13 amino acids. CDR3 nucleotides: TGTGCCAGCAGCCCTCGGTGGCAAGAGACCCAGTACTTC. As protein: CASSPRWQETQYF.

The CDR3 is CASSLERVAGTDTQYF. CDR3 bases: TGTGCCAGCAGCTTAGAGAGGGTCGCTGGCACAGATACGCAGTATTTT. The chain recombines TRBV7-2 with TRBJ2-3, with D maybe TRBD2 (5 bases). The CDR3 extends over 16 amino acids. V shed 1 base and J shed 1 base, with 12 bases lying between them. Germline CDR1 is SGHTA and CDR2 is FQGNSA. Full variable domain (rest looked up from reference TRBV7-2 and TRBJ2-3): GAGVSQSPSNKVTEKGKDVELRCDPISGHTALYWYRQSLGQGLEFLIYFQGNSAPDKSGLPSDRFSAERTGGSVSTLTIQRTQQEDSAVYLCASSLERVAGTDTQYFGPGTRLTVL.

In this sample, this clonotype turned up many times. V gene TRBV6-1 combines with J gene TRBJ1-6, with unresolved D. The germline gives CDR1 MNHNS, CDR2 SASEGT. Trimming removed 8 bases at V and 6 bases at J, with 8 bases between. This CDR3 spans 12 amino acids. As DNA, the CDR3 is TGTGCCAGCGCTGGACCTAATTCACCCCTCCACTTT. Translated, it gives CASAGPNSPLHF.

Only a few counts were recorded for this clonotype. The chain is built from TRBV7-9 and TRBJ1-1, with D unclear. Germline loops: CDR1 SEHNR, CDR2 FQNEAQ (reference sequence). This CDR3 region has 14 residues. V dropped 3 bases and J dropped 4 bases, with 12 bases sitting between them. DNA of the CDR3: TGTGCCAGCAGCTTGAGATTGGATTTCACTGAAGCTTTCTTT. Protein sequence: CASSLRLDFTEAFF.

Turning to this clonotype: One base away lies a much larger clone, so this may be a sequencing read error. CDR3 nucleotide sequence: TGTGCCAGCAGTGGTCAGGCCCATGAAACTTCACCCCTCCACTTT. It yields the protein CASSGQAHETSPLHF. The gene calls are TRBV6-1 and TRBJ1-6; D not certain. Per the germline V gene, CDR1 is MNHNS and CDR2 is SASEGT. The CDR3 is 15 amino acids. The V end lost 4 bases, the J end lost 9 bases, and 16 bases lay between the germline ends.

As concerns this clonotype: An end of the junction does not agree with germline; a read error may underlie this. This chain links TRBV11-2 with TRBJ1-1; possibly TRBD1 for D (5 bases). Germline-derived CDR1 and CDR2 are SGHAT and FQNNGV. The CDR3 totals 20 residues. The DNA of the CDR3 is TGTGCCAGCAGCTTAGCTGGGGGAGCTACAAGCACGGCCGTGAACGCTGAAGCTTTCTTT. As protein: CASSLAGGATSTAVNAEAFF. Full variable domain (outside the CDR3, taken from reference TRBV11-2 and TRBJ1-1): EAGVAQSPRYKIIEKRQSVAFWCNPISGHATLYWYQQILGQGPKLLIQFQNNGVVDDSQLPKDRFSAERLKGVDSTLKIQPAKLEDSAVYLCASSLAGGATSTAVNAEAFFGQGTRLTVV.

This clonotype was observed many times. The rearrangement links TRBV28 to TRBJ2-7, with D possibly being TRBD2 (6 bases). V dropped 0 bases and J dropped 1 base, with 16 bases sitting between them. The CDR3 loop spans 17 amino acids. Germline values: CDR1 MDHEN, CDR2 SYDVKM. CDR3 sequence (DNA): TGTGCCAGCAGTTTATGGGTGGGGTACGGGGGATCCTACGAGCAGTACTTC. Its protein product is CASSLWVGYGGSYEQYF.

This clonotype was recorded many times. The chain carries TRBV28 and TRBJ2-7, with D unclear. CDR3 length: 15 residues. Trimming took off 5 bases at V and 6 bases at J, with 20 bases between the two ends. Germline V gives CDR1 MDHEN, CDR2 SYDVKM. This CDR3 reads CASSPPTRSPREQYF. The CDR3 nucleotides are TGTGCCAGCAGTCCGCCAACCAGATCACCACGCGAGCAGTACTTC.

In this sample, this clonotype turned up many times. The chain is built from TRBV7-8 and TRBJ1-1; TRBD1 aligns across 8 bases. CDR3 size: 12 residues. The V gene end was trimmed by 5 bases and the J gene end by 8 bases; junction bases not matched to a gene: 4. In germline, CDR1 is SGHVS, CDR2 FQNEAQ. In nucleotides, the CDR3 is TGTGCCAGCAGCCGGGACAGGTCCGAAGCTTTCTTT. Amino acid sequence: CASSRDRSEAFF.

In its sample, this clonotype was seen many times. The rearrangement uses TRBV6-1 and TRBJ1-2; no definite D call. The V and J ends lost 5 bases and 2 bases respectively, with 21 bases between them. Per the germline V gene, CDR1 is MNHNS and CDR2 is SASEGT. This CDR3 comprises 17 residues. In DNA, the CDR3 is TGTGCCAGCAGTCCCTTTCCTAGGGAAAACGGGAACTATGGCTACACCTTC. This codes for CASSPFPRENGNYGYTF.

This clonotype was recorded a few times. The chain carries TRBV11-2 and TRBJ2-7; TRBD1 aligns across 8 bases. CDR3 size: 15 residues. V lost 5 bases and J lost 2; bases outside the gene matches: 8. Germline V CDR1 and CDR2: SGHAT, FQNNGV. The CDR3 region has the DNA TGTGCCAGCAGCCACTTTCAACAGGGGGCCTACGAGCAGTACTTC. Translation gives CASSHFQQGAYEQYF.

This clonotype was found a few times. The V call is TRBV3-1, the J call TRBJ1-2, with a weak D call TRBD1 (5 bases). CDR1 is LGHDT and CDR2 is YNNKEL in the germline V gene (reference sequence). The V end was cut by 0 bases, the J end by 8 bases, with 13 bases between. The CDR3 loop spans 14 amino acids. CDR3 coding DNA: TGTGCCAGCAGCCAAGACGCGGGGCGGGTAGGCTACACCTTC. Translated, it gives CASSQDAGRVGYTF.

This clonotype was seen at least ten times. The chain employs TRBV20-1 and TRBJ1-2; 10 bases fit TRBD1. Germline V gene sequence: CDR1 DFQATT, CDR2 SNEGSKA (reference sequence). CDR3 length equals 13 residues. As DNA, the CDR3 is TGCATCAGTCGGGACAGGGGAATAGATGGCTACACCTTC. Protein: CISRDRGIDGYTF.

This clonotype was detected ten times or more. V and J are TRBV28 and TRBJ1-6; D remains unclear. V dropped 7 bases and J dropped 3 bases, with 16 bases sitting between them. This CDR3 contains 16 residues. Per germline, CDR1 MDHEN and CDR2 SYDVKM. The CDR3 DNA is TGTGCCAGCACCCCGACGGAGATGTACTATAATTCACCCCTCCACTTT. It translates to CASTPTEMYYNSPLHF. Using reference TRBV28 and TRBJ1-6 for the parts outside the CDR3, the full variable domain is DVKVTQSSRYLVKRTGEKVFLECVQDMDHENMFWYRQDPGLGLRLIYFSYDVKMKEKGDIPEGYSVSREKKERFSLILESASTNQTSMYLCASTPTEMYYNSPLHFGNGTRLTVT.